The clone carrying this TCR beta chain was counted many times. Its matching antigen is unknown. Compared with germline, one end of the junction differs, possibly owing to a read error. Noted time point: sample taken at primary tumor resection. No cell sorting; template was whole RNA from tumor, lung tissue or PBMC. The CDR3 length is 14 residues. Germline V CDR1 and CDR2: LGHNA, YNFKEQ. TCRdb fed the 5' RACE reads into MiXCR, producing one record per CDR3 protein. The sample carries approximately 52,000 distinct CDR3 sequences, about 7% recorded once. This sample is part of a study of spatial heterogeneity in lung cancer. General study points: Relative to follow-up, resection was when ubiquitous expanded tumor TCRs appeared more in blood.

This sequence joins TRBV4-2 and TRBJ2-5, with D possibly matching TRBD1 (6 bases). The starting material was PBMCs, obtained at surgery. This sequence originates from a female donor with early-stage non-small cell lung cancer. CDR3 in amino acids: CASSLLGGEDTQYF. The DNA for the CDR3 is TGTGCCAGCAGCCTGCTAGGGGGAGAAGATACCCAGTACTTC.